This TCR beta chain was obtained from a study of shared clonotypes between healthy human individuals. The test was conducted at deep level. The authors ran unsorted PBMC replicate PCRs on roughly 330 ng DNA, about 31,000 T cell genomes. Sequenced by immunoSEQ multiplex PCR; TCRdb stores in-frame clones only, minus some. The repertoire consists of 520,000 or so clones, with 79% occurring once and the leading ten covering roughly 13%. Nashville, Tennessee was home to all donors, who were Caucasian adults. The germline gives CDR1 MNHEY, CDR2 SMNVEV (reference sequence). V was clipped by 5 bases and J by 6 bases; unmatched bases: 8. This CDR3 spans 14 amino acids.

The TCR originated in a woman in her 40s in good health. Some clones in this sample may be carry-over from other donors' samples. The chain links TRBV27 to TRBJ2-5, with 8 bases aligning to TRBD1. Sequencing was carried out using PBMCs. The CDR3 loop reads CASSPRDRSQTQYF. DNA of the CDR3: TGTGCCAGCAGTCCCCGGGACAGGTCACAGACCCAGTACTTC.